This T cell receptor (beta chain) was sequenced in a study of blood T cell repertoires in COVID-19. Across the study: Samples of COVID-19 (acute and convalescent) were obtained from the United States, Italy and Spain. Sample material is recorded as cDNA or gDNA derived from T cells, B-cell-depleted T cells, or PBMCs.

Germline V gene data show CDR1 as LNHDA and CDR2 as SQIVND (reference sequence). The CDR3 has 11 residues. Trimming stripped 6 bases from V and 5 bases from J, with 7 bases between. In the original analysis: For nucleated cells, counts were estimated from reference gene primer amplification. TCRdb's copy holds only in-frame clones and misses some; the assay was immunoSEQ multiplex PCR. V, J and clone size were drawn from that table, and D and trimming were deduced from the DNA. The sample has over 110,000 clones, 84% seen once. This sequence joins TRBV19 and TRBJ1-2, with no clear D. This TCR came from a man aged 55 to 69 with active or convalescent COVID-19. The source material was peripheral blood. CDR3 sequence: CASRDFYGYTF. CDR3 bases: TGTGCCAGTAGGGACTTTTATGGCTACACCTTC.